These T cell receptor beta chains were read from a single sample in a study of shared clonotypes between healthy human individuals. Profiling relied on immunoSEQ multiplex PCR, and the TCRdb table lists in-frame clones only, not all of them. The sample records 2 million to 2.5 million clones, 92% being singletons. Sequencing used naive CD4+ T cells from PBMCs. The receptors come from a man between 18 and 29 years old in good health. Some clones in this sample may be carry-over from other donors' samples. Each CDR3 is given with its conserved first and last residue. Each record gives: CDR3 protein, J gene, D gene, V gene. A D gene is named only where the DNA matches it firmly.

CDR3 protein: CASSSIEPSSGNTIYF; J gene: TRBJ1-3; D gene: NA; V gene: TRBV2
CDR3 protein: CASSFGPQETQYF; J gene: TRBJ2-5; D gene: NA; V gene: TRBV7-3
CDR3 protein: CASSLGLAGNNEQFF; J gene: TRBJ2-1; D gene: TRBD2; V gene: TRBV7-2
CDR3 protein: CASNRQGSEKLFF; J gene: TRBJ1-4; D gene: NA; V gene: TRBV19
CDR3 protein: CASSTSGSTDTQYF; J gene: TRBJ2-3; D gene: TRBD2; V gene: TRBV2
CDR3 protein: CASSPRTANYGYTF; J gene: TRBJ1-2; D gene: NA; V gene: TRBV9
CDR3 protein: CASSRAGGTFTTEAFF; J gene: TRBJ1-1; D gene: TRBD1; V gene: TRBV23-1
CDR3 protein: CASSLGAYSTDTQYF; J gene: TRBJ2-3; D gene: NA; V gene: TRBV27
CDR3 protein: CASTDTSNQPQHF; J gene: TRBJ1-5; D gene: NA; V gene: TRBV19
CDR3 protein: CAWDWDRGPNSYNEQFF; J gene: TRBJ2-1; D gene: TRBD1; V gene: TRBV30
CDR3 protein: CASSVGLRNTGELFF; J gene: TRBJ2-2; D gene: NA; V gene: TRBV27
CDR3 protein: CASSYRGEAFF; J gene: TRBJ1-1; D gene: NA; V gene: TRBV6-1
CDR3 protein: CASSWRSTGGSSSYEQYF; J gene: TRBJ2-7; D gene: TRBD1; V gene: TRBV5-1
CDR3 protein: CASSATLGQAMNTEAFF; J gene: TRBJ1-1; D gene: TRBD1; V gene: TRBV7-9
CDR3 protein: CASSFTQGVAYEQYF; J gene: TRBJ2-7; D gene: NA; V gene: TRBV7-2
CDR3 protein: CASSEGPDQPQHF; J gene: TRBJ1-5; D gene: NA; V gene: TRBV5-1